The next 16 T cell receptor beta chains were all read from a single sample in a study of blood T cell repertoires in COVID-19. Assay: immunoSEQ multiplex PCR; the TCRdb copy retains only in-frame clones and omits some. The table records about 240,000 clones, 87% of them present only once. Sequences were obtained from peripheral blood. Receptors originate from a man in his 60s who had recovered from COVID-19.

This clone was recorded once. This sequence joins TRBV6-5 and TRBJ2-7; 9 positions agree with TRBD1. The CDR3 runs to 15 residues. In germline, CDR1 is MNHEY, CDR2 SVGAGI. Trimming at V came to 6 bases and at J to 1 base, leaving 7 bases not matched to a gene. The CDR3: CASSRTGTGSYEQYF. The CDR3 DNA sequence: TGTGCCAGCAGCCGAACCGGGACAGGGTCCTACGAGCAGTACTTC.

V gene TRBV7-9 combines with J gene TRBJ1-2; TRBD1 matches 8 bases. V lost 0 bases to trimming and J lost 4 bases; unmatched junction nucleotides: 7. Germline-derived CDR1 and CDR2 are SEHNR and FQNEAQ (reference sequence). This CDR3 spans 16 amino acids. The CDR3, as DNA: TGTGCCAGCAGCTTAGCCTCGCAGGGGGCAGGCTATGGCTACACCTTC. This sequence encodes CASSLASQGAGYGYTF.

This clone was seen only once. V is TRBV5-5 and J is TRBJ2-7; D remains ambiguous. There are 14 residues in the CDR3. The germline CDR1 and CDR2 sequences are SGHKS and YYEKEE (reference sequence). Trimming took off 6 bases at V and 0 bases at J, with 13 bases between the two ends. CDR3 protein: CASTFGSGSYEQYF. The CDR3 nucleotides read TGTGCCAGCACCTTCGGGTCGGGCTCCTACGAGCAGTACTTC.

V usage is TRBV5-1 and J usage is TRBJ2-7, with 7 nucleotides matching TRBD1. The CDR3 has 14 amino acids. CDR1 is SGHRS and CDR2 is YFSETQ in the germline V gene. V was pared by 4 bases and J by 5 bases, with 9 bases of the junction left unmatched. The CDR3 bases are TGCGCCAGCAGCAATAGACAGGGTTCCAACGAGCAGTACTTC. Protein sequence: CASSNRQGSNEQYF.

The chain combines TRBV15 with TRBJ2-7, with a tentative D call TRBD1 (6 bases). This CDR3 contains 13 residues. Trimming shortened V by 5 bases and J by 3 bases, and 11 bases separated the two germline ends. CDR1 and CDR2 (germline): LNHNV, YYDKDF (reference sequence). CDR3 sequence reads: CATSPGQLYEQYV. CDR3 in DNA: TGTGCCACCAGCCCCGGACAGCTCTACGAGCAGTACGTC.

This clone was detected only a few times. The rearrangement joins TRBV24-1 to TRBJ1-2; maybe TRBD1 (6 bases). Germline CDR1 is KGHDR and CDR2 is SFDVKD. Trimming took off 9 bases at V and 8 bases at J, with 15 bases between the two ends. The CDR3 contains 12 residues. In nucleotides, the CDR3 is TGTGCCACCCGTGGACAGCAATCAGGCTACACCTTC. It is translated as CATRGQQSGYTF.

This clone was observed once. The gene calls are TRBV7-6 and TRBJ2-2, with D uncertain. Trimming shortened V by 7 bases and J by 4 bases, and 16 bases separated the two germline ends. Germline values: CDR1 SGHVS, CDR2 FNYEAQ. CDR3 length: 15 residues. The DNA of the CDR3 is TGTGCCAGCACCCCCTGGGCTCTAAGCACCGGGGAGCTGTTTTTT. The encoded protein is CASTPWALSTGELFF.

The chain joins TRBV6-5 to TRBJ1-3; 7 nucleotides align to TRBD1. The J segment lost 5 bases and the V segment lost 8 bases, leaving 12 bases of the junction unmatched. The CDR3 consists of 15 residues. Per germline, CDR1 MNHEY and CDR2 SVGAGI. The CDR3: CASRATTGNRNTIYF. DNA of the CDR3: TGTGCCAGCCGGGCCACGACAGGGAATCGAAACACCATATATTTT.

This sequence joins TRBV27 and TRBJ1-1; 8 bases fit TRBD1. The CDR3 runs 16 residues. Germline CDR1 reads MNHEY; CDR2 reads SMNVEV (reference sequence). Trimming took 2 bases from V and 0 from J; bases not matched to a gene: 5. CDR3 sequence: CASSLAGGRLNTEAFF. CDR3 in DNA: TGTGCCAGCAGTTTAGCAGGGGGCAGGTTGAACACTGAAGCTTTCTTT.

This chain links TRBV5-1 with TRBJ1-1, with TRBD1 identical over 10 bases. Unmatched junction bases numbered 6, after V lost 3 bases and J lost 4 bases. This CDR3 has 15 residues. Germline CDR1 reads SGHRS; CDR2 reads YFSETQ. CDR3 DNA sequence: TGCGCCAGCAGCTCCCGGACAGGGGGTAGCACTGAAGCTTTCTTT. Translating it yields CASSSRTGGSTEAFF.

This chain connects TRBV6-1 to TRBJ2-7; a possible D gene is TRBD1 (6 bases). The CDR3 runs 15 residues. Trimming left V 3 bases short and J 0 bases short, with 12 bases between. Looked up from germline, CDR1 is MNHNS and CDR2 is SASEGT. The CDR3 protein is CASSDGGRSSYEQYV. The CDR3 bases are TGTGCCAGCAGTGATGGGGGCAGGAGCTCCTACGAGCAGTACGTC.

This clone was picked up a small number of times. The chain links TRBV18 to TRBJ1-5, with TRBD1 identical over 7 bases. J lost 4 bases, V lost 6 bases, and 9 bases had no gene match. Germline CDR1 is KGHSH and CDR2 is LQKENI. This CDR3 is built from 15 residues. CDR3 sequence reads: CASSPTPGGNQPQHF. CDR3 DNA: TGTGCCAGCTCCCCAACCCCAGGGGGGAATCAGCCCCAGCATTTT.

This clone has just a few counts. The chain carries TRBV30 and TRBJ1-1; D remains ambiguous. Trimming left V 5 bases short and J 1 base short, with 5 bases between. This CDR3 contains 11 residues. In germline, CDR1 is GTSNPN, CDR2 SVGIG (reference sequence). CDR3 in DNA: TGTGCCTGGGACAAGAACACTGAAGCTTTCTTT. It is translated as CAWDKNTEAFF.

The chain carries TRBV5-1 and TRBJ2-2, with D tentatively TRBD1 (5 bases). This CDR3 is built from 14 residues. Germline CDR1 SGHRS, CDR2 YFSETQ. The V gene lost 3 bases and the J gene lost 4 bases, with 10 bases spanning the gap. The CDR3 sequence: CASSSQGSTGELFF. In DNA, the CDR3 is TGCGCCAGCAGCTCTCAGGGAAGCACCGGGGAGCTGTTTTTT.

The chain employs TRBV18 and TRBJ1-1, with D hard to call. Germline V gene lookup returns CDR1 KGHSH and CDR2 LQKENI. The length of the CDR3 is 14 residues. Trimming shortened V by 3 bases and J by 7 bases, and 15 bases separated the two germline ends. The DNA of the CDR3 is TGTGCCAGCTCACCCAGTCGGAGGACCAGTGAAGCTTTCTTT. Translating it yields CASSPSRRTSEAFF.

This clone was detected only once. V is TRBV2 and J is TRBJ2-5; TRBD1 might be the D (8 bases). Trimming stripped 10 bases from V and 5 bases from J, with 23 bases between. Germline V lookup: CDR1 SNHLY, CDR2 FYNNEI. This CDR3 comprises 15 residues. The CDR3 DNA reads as TGTGCCATGGTAGGAGCCGACAGGGGAGGGGAGACCCAGTACTTC. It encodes CAMVGADRGGETQYF.